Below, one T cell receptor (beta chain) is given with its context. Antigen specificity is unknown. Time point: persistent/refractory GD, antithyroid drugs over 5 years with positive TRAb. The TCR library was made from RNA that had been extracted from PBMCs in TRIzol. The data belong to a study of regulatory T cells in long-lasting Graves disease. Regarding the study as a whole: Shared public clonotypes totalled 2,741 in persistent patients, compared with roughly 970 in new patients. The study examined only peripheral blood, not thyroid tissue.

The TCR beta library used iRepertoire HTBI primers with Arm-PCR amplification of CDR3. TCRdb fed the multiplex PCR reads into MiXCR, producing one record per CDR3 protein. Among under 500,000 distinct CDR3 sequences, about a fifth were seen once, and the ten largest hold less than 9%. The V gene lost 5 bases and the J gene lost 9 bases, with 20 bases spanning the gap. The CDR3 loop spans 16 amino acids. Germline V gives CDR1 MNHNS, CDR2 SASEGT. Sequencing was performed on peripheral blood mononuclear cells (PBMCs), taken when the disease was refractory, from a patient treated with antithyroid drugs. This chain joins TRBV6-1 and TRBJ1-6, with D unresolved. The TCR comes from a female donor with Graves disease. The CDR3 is CASSPFPAPVGSPLHF. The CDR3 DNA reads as TGTGCCAGCAGTCCCTTCCCTGCTCCGGTCGGTTCACCCCTCCACTTT.